Described below is a single T cell receptor (beta chain) sequence and its context. TCRdb's copy holds only in-frame clones and misses some; the assay was immunoSEQ multiplex PCR. The sample lists roughly 71,000 clones; 80% to 95% were seen once. The record originates from a study of T cell changes during pregnancy in multiple sclerosis. The CDR3 is 13 amino acids. The clonotype was recovered from a female donor in good health, enrolled as a control in a pregnancy study. The V gene is TRBV21-1, the J gene TRBJ2-1; the D call in the table, TRBD2, was not verified against the DNA. TRBV21-1 is shown as a pseudogene. The source material was peripheral blood, sampled in the first trimester of pregnancy. The CDR3 loop reads CASSRGLGNEQFF. The CDR3 bases are TGTGCCAGCAGCAGAGGACTAGGGAATGAGCAGTTCTTC.